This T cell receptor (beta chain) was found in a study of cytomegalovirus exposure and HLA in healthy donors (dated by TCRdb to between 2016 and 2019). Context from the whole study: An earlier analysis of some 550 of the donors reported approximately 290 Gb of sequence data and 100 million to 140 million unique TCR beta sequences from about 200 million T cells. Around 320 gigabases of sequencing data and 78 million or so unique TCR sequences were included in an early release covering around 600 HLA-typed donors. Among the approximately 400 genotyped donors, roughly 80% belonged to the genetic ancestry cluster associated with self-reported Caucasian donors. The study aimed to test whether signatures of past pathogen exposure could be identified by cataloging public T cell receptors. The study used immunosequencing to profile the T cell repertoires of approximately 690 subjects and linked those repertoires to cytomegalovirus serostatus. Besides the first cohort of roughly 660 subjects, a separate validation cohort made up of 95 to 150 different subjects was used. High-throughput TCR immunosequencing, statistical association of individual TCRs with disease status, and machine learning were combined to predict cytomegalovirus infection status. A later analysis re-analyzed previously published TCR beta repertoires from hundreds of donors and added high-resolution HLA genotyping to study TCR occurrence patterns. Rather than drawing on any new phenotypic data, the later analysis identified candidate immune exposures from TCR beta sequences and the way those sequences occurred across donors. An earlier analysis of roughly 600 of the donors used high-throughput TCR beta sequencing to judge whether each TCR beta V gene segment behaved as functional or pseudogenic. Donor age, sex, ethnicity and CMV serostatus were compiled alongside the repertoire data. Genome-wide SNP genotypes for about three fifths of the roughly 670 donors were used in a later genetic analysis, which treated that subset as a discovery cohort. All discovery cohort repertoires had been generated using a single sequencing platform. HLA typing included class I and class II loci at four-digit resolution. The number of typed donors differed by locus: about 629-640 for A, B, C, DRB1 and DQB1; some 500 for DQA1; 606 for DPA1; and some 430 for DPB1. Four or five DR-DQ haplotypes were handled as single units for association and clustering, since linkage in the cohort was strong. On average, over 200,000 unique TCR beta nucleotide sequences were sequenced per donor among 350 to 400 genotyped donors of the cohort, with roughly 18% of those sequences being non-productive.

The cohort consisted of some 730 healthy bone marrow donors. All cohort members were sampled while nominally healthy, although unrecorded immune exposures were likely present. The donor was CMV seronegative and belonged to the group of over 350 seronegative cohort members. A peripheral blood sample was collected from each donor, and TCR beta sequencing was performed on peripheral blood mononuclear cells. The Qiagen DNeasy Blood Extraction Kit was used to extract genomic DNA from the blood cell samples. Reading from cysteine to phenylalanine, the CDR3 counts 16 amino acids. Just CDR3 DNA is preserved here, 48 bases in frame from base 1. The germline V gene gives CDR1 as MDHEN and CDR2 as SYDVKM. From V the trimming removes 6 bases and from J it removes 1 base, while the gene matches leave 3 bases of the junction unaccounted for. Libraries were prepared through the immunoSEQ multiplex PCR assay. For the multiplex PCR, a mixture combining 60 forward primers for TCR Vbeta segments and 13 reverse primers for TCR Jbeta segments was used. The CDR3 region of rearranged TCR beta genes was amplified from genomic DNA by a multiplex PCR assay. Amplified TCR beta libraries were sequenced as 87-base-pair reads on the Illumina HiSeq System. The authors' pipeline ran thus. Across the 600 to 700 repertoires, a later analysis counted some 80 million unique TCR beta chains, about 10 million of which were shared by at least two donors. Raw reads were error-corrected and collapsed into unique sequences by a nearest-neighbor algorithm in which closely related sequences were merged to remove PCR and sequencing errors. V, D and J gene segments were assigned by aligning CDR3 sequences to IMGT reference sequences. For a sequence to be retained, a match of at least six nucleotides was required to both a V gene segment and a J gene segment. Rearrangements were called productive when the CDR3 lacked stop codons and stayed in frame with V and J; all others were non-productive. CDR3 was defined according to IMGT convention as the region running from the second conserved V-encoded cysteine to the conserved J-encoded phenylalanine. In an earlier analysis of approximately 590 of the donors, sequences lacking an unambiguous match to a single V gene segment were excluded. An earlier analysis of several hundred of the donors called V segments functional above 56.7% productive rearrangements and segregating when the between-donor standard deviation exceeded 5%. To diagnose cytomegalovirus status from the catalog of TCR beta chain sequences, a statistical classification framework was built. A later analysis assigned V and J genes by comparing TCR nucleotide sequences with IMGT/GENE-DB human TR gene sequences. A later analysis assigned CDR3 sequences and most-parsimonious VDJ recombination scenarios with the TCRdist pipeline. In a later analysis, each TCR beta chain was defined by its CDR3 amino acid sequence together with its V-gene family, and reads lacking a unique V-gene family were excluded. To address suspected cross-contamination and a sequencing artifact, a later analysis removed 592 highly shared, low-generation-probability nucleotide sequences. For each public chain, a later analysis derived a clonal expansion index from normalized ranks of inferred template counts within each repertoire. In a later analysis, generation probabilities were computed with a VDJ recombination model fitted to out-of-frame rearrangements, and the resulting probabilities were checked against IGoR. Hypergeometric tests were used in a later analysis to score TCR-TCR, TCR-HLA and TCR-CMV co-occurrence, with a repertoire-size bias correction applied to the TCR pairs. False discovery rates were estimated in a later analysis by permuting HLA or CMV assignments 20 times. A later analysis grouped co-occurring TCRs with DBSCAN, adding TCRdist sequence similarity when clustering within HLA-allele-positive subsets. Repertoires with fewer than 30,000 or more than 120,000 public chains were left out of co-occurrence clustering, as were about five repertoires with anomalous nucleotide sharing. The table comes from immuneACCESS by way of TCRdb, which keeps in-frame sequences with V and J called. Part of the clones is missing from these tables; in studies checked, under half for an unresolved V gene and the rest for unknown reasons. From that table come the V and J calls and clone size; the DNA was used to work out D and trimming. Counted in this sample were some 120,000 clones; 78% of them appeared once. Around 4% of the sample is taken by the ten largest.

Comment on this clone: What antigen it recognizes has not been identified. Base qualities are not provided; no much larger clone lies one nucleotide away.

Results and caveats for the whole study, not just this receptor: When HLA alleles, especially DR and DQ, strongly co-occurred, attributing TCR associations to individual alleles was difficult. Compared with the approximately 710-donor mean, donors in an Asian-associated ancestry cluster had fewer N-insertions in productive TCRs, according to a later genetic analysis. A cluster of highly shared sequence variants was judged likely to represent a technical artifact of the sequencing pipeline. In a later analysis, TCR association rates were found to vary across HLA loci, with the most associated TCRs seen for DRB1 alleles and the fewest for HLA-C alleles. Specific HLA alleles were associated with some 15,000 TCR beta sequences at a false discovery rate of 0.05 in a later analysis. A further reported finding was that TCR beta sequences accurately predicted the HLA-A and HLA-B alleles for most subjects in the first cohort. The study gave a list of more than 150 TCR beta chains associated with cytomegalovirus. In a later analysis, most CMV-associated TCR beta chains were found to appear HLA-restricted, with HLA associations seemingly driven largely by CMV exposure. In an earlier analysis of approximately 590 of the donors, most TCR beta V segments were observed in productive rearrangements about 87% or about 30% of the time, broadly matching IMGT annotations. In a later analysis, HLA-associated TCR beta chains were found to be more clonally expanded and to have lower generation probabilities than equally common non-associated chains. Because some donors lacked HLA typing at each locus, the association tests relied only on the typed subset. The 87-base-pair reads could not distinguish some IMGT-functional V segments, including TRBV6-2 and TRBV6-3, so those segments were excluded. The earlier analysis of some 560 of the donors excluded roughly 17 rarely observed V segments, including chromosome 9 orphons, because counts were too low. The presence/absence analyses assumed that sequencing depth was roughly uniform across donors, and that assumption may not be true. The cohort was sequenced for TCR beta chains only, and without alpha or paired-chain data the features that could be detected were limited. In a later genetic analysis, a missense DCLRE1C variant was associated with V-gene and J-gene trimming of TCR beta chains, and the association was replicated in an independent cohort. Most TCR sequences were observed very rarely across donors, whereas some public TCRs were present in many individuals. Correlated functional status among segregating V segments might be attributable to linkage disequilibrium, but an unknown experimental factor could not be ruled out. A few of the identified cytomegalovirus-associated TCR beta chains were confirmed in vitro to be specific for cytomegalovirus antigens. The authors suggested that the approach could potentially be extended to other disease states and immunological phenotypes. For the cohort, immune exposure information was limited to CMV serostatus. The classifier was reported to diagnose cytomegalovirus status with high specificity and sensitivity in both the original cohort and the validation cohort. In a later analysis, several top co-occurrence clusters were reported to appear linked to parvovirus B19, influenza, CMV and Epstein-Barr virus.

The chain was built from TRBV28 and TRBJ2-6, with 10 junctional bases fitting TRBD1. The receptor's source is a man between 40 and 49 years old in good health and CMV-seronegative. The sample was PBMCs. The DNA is TGTGCCAGCAGGCCGGGACAGGGGTCTGGGGCCAACGTCCTGACTTTC. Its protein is CASRPGQGSGANVLTF.